What follows describes a single T cell receptor beta chain. Antigen specificity is unknown. From RNA transcripts, TCR beta CDR3 regions were amplified. The HTBI primer set was used in a first-round RT-PCR of the TCR CDR3. TCRdb processed the multiplex PCR reads anew with MiXCR; each CDR3 protein has one entry. This sample has about 580,000 distinct CDR3 sequences, with around 13% found just once. The data belong to a study of T cells in Graves' hyperthyroidism and ophthalmopathy. Overall study results and limits: Most thyroid clonotypes expanded above 0.001 were also detected in blood.

V gave up 1 base and J gave up 6 bases, with 16 bases separating them. CDR1 is LGHNT and CDR2 is FRNRAP in the germline V gene. This CDR3 is built from 16 residues. Sequencing was performed on blood. The chain recombines TRBV12-5 with TRBJ1-5; weak D call: TRBD1 (6 bases). This clonotype was sampled from a woman aged 30 to 39 with Graves' hyperthyroidism that later progressed to Graves' ophthalmopathy. This CDR3 is CASGLGLHREGQPQHF. CDR3 DNA: TGTGCTAGTGGTTTGGGACTCCACAGGGAGGGTCAGCCCCAGCATTTT. Variable domain in full (rest from reference TRBV12-5 and TRBJ1-5): DARVTQTPRHKVTEMGQEVTMRCQPILGHNTVFWYRQTMMQGLELLAYFRNRAPLDDSGMPKDRFSAEMPDATLATLKIQPSEPRDSAVYFCASGLGLHREGQPQHFGDGTRLSIL.